The next 5 T cell receptor beta chains were all read from a single sample in a study of Ad26.COV2.S vaccination and SARS-CoV-2 variants. Profiled with immunoSEQ multiplex PCR; TCRdb holds only in-frame clones, not every one. The sample records approximately 480,000 clones, roughly nine tenths being singletons. Treatment in this sample: around 19 received Ad26.COV2.S at low or high dose, single or two shots; several received placebo; per-sample allocation not given. It was on day 63 after the first vaccine or placebo injection that samples were taken. Sequences were derived from peripheral blood, sampled in a trial of Ad26.COV2.S vaccine versus placebo. These receptor sequences come from a person between 18 and 60 years old who received the Ad26.COV2.S COVID-19 vaccine or a placebo.

This chain joins TRBV5-1 and TRBJ2-4; no clear D gene. The V gene lost 2 bases and the J gene lost 0 bases, with 12 bases spanning the gap. Germline V lookup: CDR1 SGHRS, CDR2 YFSETQ. The CDR3 covers 16 residues. CDR3 sequence: CASSFLYAVAKNIQYF. The CDR3 nucleotides read TGCGCCAGCAGCTTTCTTTACGCGGTAGCCAAAAACATTCAGTACTTC.

The sample holds one count of this clone. The V and J genes are TRBV24-1 and TRBJ2-1; weak D call: TRBD1 (7 bases). In germline, CDR1 is KGHDR, CDR2 SFDVKD. Deletions cut 5 bases from V and 3 bases from J, with 13 bases between. CDR3 length equals 15 residues. The CDR3 spells CATSGGTDLYNEQFF. DNA for the CDR3: TGTGCCACCAGTGGCGGGACAGACCTCTACAATGAGCAGTTCTTC.

This clone was picked up one time. The CDR3 here is CASSAVQGAGNTIYF. The CDR3 DNA is TGTGCCAGCAGCGCCGTACAGGGGGCTGGAAACACCATATATTTT. This sequence joins TRBV9 and TRBJ1-3, with 8 bases lining up with TRBD1. The ends lost 3 bases at V and 2 bases at J; junction bases unmatched: 4. This CDR3 has 15 residues. CDR1 is SGDLS and CDR2 is YYNGEE in the germline V gene.

The chain employs TRBV6-5 and TRBJ2-7, with D tentatively TRBD1 (6 bases). This CDR3 region has 13 residues. Trimming pared 2 bases from V and 3 bases from J, leaving 8 bases between. Germline V CDR1 and CDR2: MNHEY, SVGAGI. CDR3 amino acids: CASSYGTFYEQYF. In nucleotides, the CDR3 is TGTGCCAGCAGTTACGGGACATTCTACGAGCAGTACTTC.

The rearrangement links TRBV19 to TRBJ2-5, with 7 positions matching TRBD1. This CDR3 is built from 16 residues. V lost 4 bases to trimming and J lost 5 bases; unmatched junction nucleotides: 13. Germline lookup yields CDR1 LNHDA and CDR2 SQIVND (reference sequence). CDR3: CASSRTRGIGSETQYF. DNA for the CDR3: TGTGCCAGTAGTAGAACCAGGGGGATCGGATCGGAGACCCAGTACTTC.